This T cell receptor (beta chain) was sequenced in a study of cytomegalovirus exposure and HLA in healthy donors. This table comes from immunoSEQ multiplex PCR, and its TCRdb copy is limited to in-frame clones, with some not included. This sample carries about 43,000 clones, 92% of them seen once, and the ten largest clones take roughly 5.3%. Germline lookup yields CDR1 SEHNR and CDR2 FQNEAQ (reference sequence). V dropped 6 bases and J dropped 1 base, with 13 bases sitting between them. This CDR3 spans 15 amino acids. Sequenced material: PBMCs. The chain links TRBV7-9 to TRBJ1-3; D not certain. The TCR sequence derives from a man younger than 35 in good health and CMV-seronegative. The CDR3 coding sequence is TGTGCCAGCAGTTGGGCCCCCAGGTCTGGAAACACCATATATTTT. Protein sequence: CASSWAPRSGNTIYF. The full variable domain, completed using reference TRBV7-9 and TRBJ1-3, is DTGVSQNPRHKITKRGQNVTFRCDPISEHNRLYWYRQTLGQGPEFLTYFQNEAQLEKSRLLSDRFSAERPKGSFSTLEIQRTEQGDSAMYLCASSWAPRSGNTIYFGEGSWLTVV.